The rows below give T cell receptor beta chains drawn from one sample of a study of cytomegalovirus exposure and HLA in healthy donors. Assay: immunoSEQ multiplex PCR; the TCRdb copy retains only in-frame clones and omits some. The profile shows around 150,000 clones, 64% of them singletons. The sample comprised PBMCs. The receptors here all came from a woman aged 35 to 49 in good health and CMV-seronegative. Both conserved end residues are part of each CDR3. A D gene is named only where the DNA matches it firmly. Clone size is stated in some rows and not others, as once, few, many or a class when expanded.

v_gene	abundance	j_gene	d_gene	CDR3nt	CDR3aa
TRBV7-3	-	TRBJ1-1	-	TGTGCCAGCAGCCCAGCCGGGGGTAACACTGAAGCTTTCTTT	CASSPAGGNTEAFF
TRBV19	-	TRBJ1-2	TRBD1	TGTGCCAGTAGGATATACAGGGGAGACTATGGCTACACCTTC	CASRIYRGDYGYTF
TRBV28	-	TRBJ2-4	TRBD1	TGTGCCAGCAGTTCACAGGGGGCGGGCAAAAACATTCAGTACTTC	CASSSQGAGKNIQYF
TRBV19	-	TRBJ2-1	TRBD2	TGTGCCAGTAGTAACGGACTAGCGGGGTATGATGAGCAGTTCTTC	CASSNGLAGYDEQFF
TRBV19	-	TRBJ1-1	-	TGTGCCAGTAGTATAGACAGGTTGGACACTGAAGCTTTCTTT	CASSIDRLDTEAFF
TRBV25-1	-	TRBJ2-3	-	TGTGCCAGCAGTGACGTTCCGACAATTGGGAGCACAGATACGCAGTATTTT	CASSDVPTIGSTDTQYF
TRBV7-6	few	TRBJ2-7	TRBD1	TGTGCCAGCAGCTTAGGCAGGGGGATCTACGAGCAGTACTTC	CASSLGRGIYEQYF
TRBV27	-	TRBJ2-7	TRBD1	TGTGCCAGCAGTTACGACAGGGGCGGCGAGCAGTACTTC	CASSYDRGGEQYF
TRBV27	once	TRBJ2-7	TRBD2	TGTGCCAGCAAGGTCGGGGGGAATTCCTACGAGCAGTACTTC	CASKVGGNSYEQYF
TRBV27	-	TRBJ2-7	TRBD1	TGTGCCAGCAGTTTACAGGCAGGGGGCTTCCACGAGCAGTACTTC	CASSLQAGGFHEQYF
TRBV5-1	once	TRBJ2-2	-	TGCGCCAGCAGCCCACTGGGTGATAGCGCCGGGGAGCTGTTTTTT	CASSPLGDSAGELFF
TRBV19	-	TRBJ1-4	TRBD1	TGTGCCAGTAGTATCGGAAGACAGGGAGGCGAAAAACTGTTTTTT	CASSIGRQGGEKLFF
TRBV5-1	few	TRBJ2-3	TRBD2	TGCGCCAGCAGCCCATGGGGCGGGGGGGCCGGAGCAGATACGCAGTATTTT	CASSPWGGGAGADTQYF
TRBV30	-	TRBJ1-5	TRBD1	TGTGCCTGGAGTGGACAGGGGAATCAGCCCCAGCATTTT	CAWSGQGNQPQHF
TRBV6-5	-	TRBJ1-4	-	TGTGCCAGCAGCGCGCTCGGGAATGAAAAACTGTTTTTT	CASSALGNEKLFF
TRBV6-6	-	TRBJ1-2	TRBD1	TGTGCCAGCAGTCCACAGGGGAACTATGGCTACACCTTC	CASSPQGNYGYTF
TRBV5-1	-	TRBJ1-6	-	TGCGCCAGCAGCTTGGCCCAAGGCAGCGCCAATTCACCCCTCCACTTT	CASSLAQGSANSPLHF
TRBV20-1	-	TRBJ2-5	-	TGCAGTTACAGGCCGCAAGAGACCCAGTACTTC	CSYRPQETQYF
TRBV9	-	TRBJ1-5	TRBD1	TGTGCCAGCAGCTGCGGACAGGGGGACAATCAGCCCCAGCATTTT	CASSCGQGDNQPQHF
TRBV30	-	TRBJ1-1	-	TGTGCCTGGAGCTGGACAGCGAACACTGAAGCTTTCTTT	CAWSWTANTEAFF
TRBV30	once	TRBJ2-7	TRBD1	TGTGCCTCTCAACAGGGGGCCGGGGAGCAGTACTTC	CASQQGAGEQYF
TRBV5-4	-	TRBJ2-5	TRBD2	TGTGCCAGCAGCTTGGAGGCGGGGGGGCGCGAGACCCAGTACTTC	CASSLEAGGRETQYF
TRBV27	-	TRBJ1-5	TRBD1	TGTGCCAGCAGTGACAGGGAGAGCAATCAGCCCCAGCATTTT	CASSDRESNQPQHF
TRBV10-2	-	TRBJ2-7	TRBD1	TGCGCCAGCAAGGAGTGGACAGGGACCTACGAGCAGTACTTC	CASKEWTGTYEQYF
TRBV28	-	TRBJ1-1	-	TGTGCCAGCAGGGCGGGAGGGACGGGCACTGAAGCTTTCTTT	CASRAGGTGTEAFF
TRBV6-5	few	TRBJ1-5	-	TGTGCCAGCAGTCGGGATAGCAATCAGCCCCAGCATTTT	CASSRDSNQPQHF
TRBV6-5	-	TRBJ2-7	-	TGTGCCAGCAGAGGAGTCTACGAGCAGTACTTC	CASRGVYEQYF
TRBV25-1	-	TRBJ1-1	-	TGTGCCAGCAGTGAATCCGGAGGAGCAGGAGCTTTCTTT	CASSESGGAGAFF
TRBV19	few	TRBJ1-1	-	TGTGCCTCAGGACTCGGGGGCACTGAAGCTTTCTTT	CASGLGGTEAFF
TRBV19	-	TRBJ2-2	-	TGTGCCTGCTCAGGGGAGCGGGGTTGGACCGGGGAGCTGTTTTTT	CACSGERGWTGELFF
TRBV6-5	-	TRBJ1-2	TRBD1	TGTGCCAGCCGTTGGGACAGGTTCAACTATGGCTACACCTTC	CASRWDRFNYGYTF
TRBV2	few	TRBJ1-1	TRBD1	TGTGCCAGCAGTGCCAACAGGGGCCCGAACACTGAAGCTTTCTTT	CASSANRGPNTEAFF
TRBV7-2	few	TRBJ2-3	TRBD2	TGTGCCAGCAGCAAAACCTCTAGCGGCCTCACAGATACGCAGTATTTT	CASSKTSSGLTDTQYF
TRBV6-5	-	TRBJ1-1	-	TGTGCCAGCAGTTACTCGACGGGGGGCGGCACTGAAGCTTTCTTT	CASSYSTGGGTEAFF
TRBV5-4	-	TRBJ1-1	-	TGTGCCAGCAGCTTGGTAACGGGGAACACTGAAGCTTTCTTT	CASSLVTGNTEAFF
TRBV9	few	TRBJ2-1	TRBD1	TGTGCCAGCAGCCGCGCCAGGGGGACCTACAATGAGCAGTTCTTC	CASSRARGTYNEQFF
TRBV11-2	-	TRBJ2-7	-	TGTGCCAGCACCCCGGCGGGGCTCTACGAGCAGTACTTC	CASTPAGLYEQYF
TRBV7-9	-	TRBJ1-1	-	TGTGCCAGCAGCTTTACGGCGTATCAGGCGACTGAAGCTTTCTTT	CASSFTAYQATEAFF
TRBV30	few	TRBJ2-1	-	TGTGCCTGGAGTGTTAAACAGGGTACACTCTACAATGAGCAGTTCTTC	CAWSVKQGTLYNEQFF
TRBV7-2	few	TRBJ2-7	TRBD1	TGTGCCAGCAGCTCGGGGACAGGGTTCAACGAGCAGTACTTC	CASSSGTGFNEQYF
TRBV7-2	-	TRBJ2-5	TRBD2	TGTGCCAGCAGCTCATTGCGGGGGGGCGCTGAGACCCAGTACTTC	CASSSLRGGAETQYF
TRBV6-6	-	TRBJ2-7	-	TGTGCCAGCAGGGAGGGATCCCGCTCCTACGAGCAGTACTTC	CASREGSRSYEQYF
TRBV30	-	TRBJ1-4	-	TGTGCCTGGAGTGAGGCGGGGCTCGGTGAAAAACTGTTTTTT	CAWSEAGLGEKLFF
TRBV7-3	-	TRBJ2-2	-	TGTGCCAGCAGCTCGAGTGGCGGGGAGCTGTTTTTT	CASSSSGGELFF
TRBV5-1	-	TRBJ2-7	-	TGCGCCAGCAGATCAGGGGTCCAAAGCGACGAGCAGTACTTC	CASRSGVQSDEQYF
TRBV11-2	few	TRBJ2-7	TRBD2	TGTGCCAGCAGTTCTAGCGGGGTCGAGCAGTACTTC	CASSSSGVEQYF
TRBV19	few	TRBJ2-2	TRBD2	TGTGCCAGTAGTATCGGCTTCCTCTCTCTAGCGGGGGCCCCCACCGGGGAGCTGTTTTTT	CASSIGFLSLAGAPTGELFF
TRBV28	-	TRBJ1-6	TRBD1	TGTGCCAGCAGTTTATTTGGGGCGGGACAGGGGTCCTATAATTCACCCCTCCACTTT	CASSLFGAGQGSYNSPLHF